These 8 T cell receptor beta chains came from one sample sequenced in a study of vaccination and CD4 T cells after COVID-19. The treatment here: roughly 10-day PBMC culture with coronavirus spike peptide pools or control peptides (ViraFEST assay). Ahead of the COVID-19 pandemic (2011-2018), the CD4+ T cells of the unexposed donor were collected. No cognate antigen is known for these TCRs. Researchers used the Oncomine TCR Beta short-read assay to sequence DNA from cultured CD4+ T cells. Researchers extracted genomic DNA from CD4+ T cells that had been cultured. TCRdb fed the PCR reads into MiXCR, producing one record per CDR3 protein. The repertoire includes 11,000 or so distinct CDR3 sequences, 37% of them detected once, and approximately 15% sits in the top ten. Sample: CD4+ T cells from blood, cultured in vitro. The source of these receptors is a human donor in good health.

The V and J genes are TRBV2 and TRBJ2-2; D gene unclear. The germline V gene has CDR1 SNHLY and CDR2 FYNNEI. The CDR3 is made up of 13 amino acids. Trimming took 7 bases from V and 4 from J, leaving 10 bases between them. The CDR3 here is CASKPRFTGELFF. CDR3 nucleotide sequence: TGTGCCAGCAAGCCCCGGTTCACCGGGGAGCTGTTTTTT.

V is TRBV12-3 or TRBV12-4 and J is TRBJ1-1; a weak D match, TRBD1 (5 bases). The CDR3 extends over 13 amino acids. The V end lost 7 bases, the J end lost 6 bases, and 15 bases lay between the germline ends. For the CDR3, the DNA is TGTGCCAGCACCGTATCAGCGGGGGCTGAAGCTTTCTTT. This sequence encodes CASTVSAGAEAFF.

In its sample, this clonotype was seen a few times. The chain links TRBV2 to TRBJ2-7; D is ambiguous. The CDR3 length is 14 residues. V lost 4 bases, J lost 2 bases, and 12 bases lay in between. Per germline, CDR1 SNHLY and CDR2 FYNNEI. In nucleotides, the CDR3 is TGTGCCAGCAGTGCTTCGATGTCACCCTACGAGCAGTACTTC. Encoded protein: CASSASMSPYEQYF.

The gene calls are TRBV28 and TRBJ1-1; maybe TRBD1 (6 bases). V was trimmed by 5 bases and J by 6 bases, leaving 13 bases between them. The germline CDR1 and CDR2 sequences are MDHEN and SYDVKM. This CDR3 has 13 amino acids. CDR3 nucleotide sequence: TGTGCCAGCAGTCAAACAGGGACGGCTGAAGCTTTCTTT. Protein product: CASSQTGTAEAFF.

V gene TRBV27 combines with J gene TRBJ2-6; no definite D call. V lost 4 bases and J lost 0, with 7 bases in between. The CDR3 is 15 residues long. Germline lookup yields CDR1 MNHEY and CDR2 SMNVEV (reference sequence). The CDR3 here is CASSSAGSGANVLTF. Written as DNA, the CDR3 is TGTGCCAGCAGTTCGGCTGGCTCTGGGGCCAACGTCCTGACTTTC.

This clonotype was seen a handful of times. The genes are TRBV20-1 and TRBJ1-1, with D unresolved. The CDR3 totals 13 residues. V shed 5 bases and J shed 5 bases, with 15 bases lying between them. In germline, CDR1 is DFQATT, CDR2 SNEGSKA (reference sequence). This chain's CDR3 is CSAVYPLRTEAFF. The CDR3 DNA reads as TGCAGTGCTGTCTATCCCCTACGTACTGAAGCTTTCTTT.

DNA for the CDR3: TGTGCCAGCTCACCCTTGGGACTAGCGGCCAATGAGCAGTTCTTC. It is translated as CASSPLGLAANEQFF. The V and J genes are TRBV18 and TRBJ2-1; 11 nucleotides line up with TRBD2. The V and J ends lost 3 bases and 6 bases, in that order; junction bases with no gene match: 4. CDR3 size: 15 residues. The germline gives CDR1 KGHSH, CDR2 LQKENI.

The genes are TRBV6-1 and TRBJ1-2; no clear D. The germline V and J ends were trimmed by 0 bases and 0 bases, with 8 bases remaining between them. Germline assignment: CDR1 MNHNS and CDR2 SASEGT. CDR3 length: 15 amino acids. CDR3 DNA sequence: TGTGCCAGCAGTGAAGCGCGGTCCGCTAACTATGGCTACACCTTC. Amino acids: CASSEARSANYGYTF.